The 30 T cell receptor beta chains in this list originate from one sample, sequenced in a study of identical twins. TCRdb fed the 5' RACE reads into MiXCR, producing one record per CDR3 protein. The sample carries about 520,000 distinct CDR3 sequences, less than 25% recorded once. In addition, the sample was reused for a study of T cells expressing NK-cell markers.

Sequenced sample: CD4+ T cells sorted from blood. These receptors were collected from a woman aged 18-29 years in good health.

The chain recombines TRBV29-1 with TRBJ2-1, with D uncertain. This CDR3 spans 13 amino acids. V shed 5 bases and J shed 0 bases, with 8 bases lying between them. The V gene's germline CDR1 is SQVTM and CDR2 ANQGSEA. The DNA of the CDR3 is TGCAGCGTTAAGGGTAGCTCCTACAATGAGCAGTTCTTC. Translation gives CSVKGSSYNEQFF.

The CDR3 loop reads CASSFGTGVVGEQYF. The CDR3, as DNA: TGTGCCAGCAGTTTCGGGACAGGGGTGGTAGGCGAGCAGTACTTC. This chain joins TRBV27 and TRBJ2-7; 10 bases align to TRBD1. Unmatched junction bases numbered 8, after V lost 3 bases and J lost 6 bases. Germline-derived CDR1 and CDR2 are MNHEY and SMNVEV (reference sequence). The CDR3 covers 15 residues.

This clonotype occurred many times. This chain uses TRBV9 with TRBJ1-2; weak D call: TRBD1 (5 bases). CDR3 length: 13 residues. The V end lost 0 bases, the J end lost 8 bases, and 11 bases lay between the germline ends. Germline-derived CDR1 and CDR2 are SGDLS and YYNGEE. DNA for the CDR3: TGTGCCAGCAGCGTAGAGCGGGGGGGAGGCTACACCTTC. It codes for CASSVERGGGYTF.

The chain employs TRBV6-2 or TRBV6-3 and TRBJ2-1; D uncertain. Trimming stripped 6 bases from V and 0 bases from J, with 15 bases between. This CDR3 has 16 residues. From germline, CDR1 is MNHEY and CDR2 SVGEGT. CDR3 in amino acids: CASRPSGTPSYNEQFF. CDR3 nucleotides: TGTGCCAGCAGGCCCTCAGGAACACCCTCCTACAATGAGCAGTTCTTC.

The chain joins TRBV20-1 to TRBJ2-7, with 7 positions matching TRBD2. The germline CDR1 and CDR2 sequences are DFQATT and SNEGSKA (reference sequence). Unmatched junction bases numbered 7, after V lost 0 bases and J lost 5 bases. The CDR3 is 14 amino acids. CDR3 amino acids: CSARDGGSMNEQYF. DNA of the CDR3: TGCAGTGCTAGAGATGGCGGGAGCATGAACGAGCAGTACTTC.

This sequence joins TRBV29-1 and TRBJ2-1; 9 bases map to TRBD2. Trimming cost V 4 bases and J 4 bases; bases outside gene matches: 2. CDR1 is SQVTM, CDR2 ANQGSEA, per germline. The CDR3 has 13 residues. The CDR3 DNA sequence: TGCAGCGTTGCTAGCGGGGCTTACAATGAGCAGTTCTTC. It yields the protein CSVASGAYNEQFF.

A few counts support this clonotype. V usage is TRBV3-1 and J usage is TRBJ1-5; D gene uncertain. The CDR3 sequence is 12 residues long. V lost 2 bases and J 10 bases, leaving 9 bases between the germline ends. CDR1 LGHDT and CDR2 YNNKEL come from the germline V gene (reference sequence). The CDR3 is CASSQRVGPQHF. CDR3 sequence (DNA): TGTGCCAGCAGCCAACGGGTAGGACCCCAGCATTTT. The full variable domain, completed using reference TRBV3-1 and TRBJ1-5, is DTAVSQTPKYLVTQMGNDKSIKCEQNLGHDTMYWYKQDSKKFLKIMFSYNNKELIINETVPNRFSPKSPDKAHLNLHINSLELGDSAVYFCASSQRVGPQHFGDGTRLSIL.

The chain is built from TRBV7-2 and TRBJ2-7; tentatively, D is TRBD2 (5 bases). V dropped 0 bases and J dropped 6 bases, with 9 bases sitting between them. Germline V lookup: CDR1 SGHTA, CDR2 FQGNSA. The CDR3 consists of 13 residues. This CDR3 reads CASSLAASGEQYF. The CDR3 bases are TGTGCCAGCAGCTTAGCGGCCAGCGGCGAGCAGTACTTC.

J is TRBJ2-5 and V is TRBV5-1; 11 bases align to TRBD2. There are 16 residues in the CDR3. CDR1 and CDR2 (germline): SGHRS, YFSETQ. With V trimmed by 4 bases and J by 2 bases, 7 bases remained unmatched. The CDR3 coding sequence is TGCGCCAGCAGCCCTCGTAGCGGGGGGGAACAAGAGACCCAGTACTTC. Translating it yields CASSPRSGGEQETQYF.

V gene TRBV7-2 combines with J gene TRBJ2-5, with a tentative D call TRBD2 (6 bases). This CDR3 has 15 residues. Germline loops: CDR1 SGHTA, CDR2 FQGNSA. Trimming shortened V by 1 base and J by 5 bases, and 14 bases separated the two germline ends. CDR3 bases: TGTGCCAGCAGCTTAGTGGTAGCGGAGTGGGAGACCCAGTACTTC. Its translation is CASSLVVAEWETQYF. The complete variable domain, with remaining parts taken from reference TRBV7-2 and TRBJ2-5, reads GAGVSQSPSNKVTEKGKDVELRCDPISGHTALYWYRQSLGQGLEFLIYFQGNSAPDKSGLPSDRFSAERTGGSVSTLTIQRTQQEDSAVYLCASSLVVAEWETQYFGPGTRLLVL.

This clonotype has only a few counts. CDR3 in DNA: TGTGCCAGCTCAGTCTTGGCAGGGAAAAACAATGAGCAGTTCTTC. It specifies CASSVLAGKNNEQFF. The chain couples TRBV18 to TRBJ2-1; TRBD1 might be the D (5 bases). The CDR3 extends over 15 amino acids. Trimming removed 5 bases at V and 5 bases at J, with 16 bases between. Germline V lookup: CDR1 KGHSH, CDR2 LQKENI.

Only a few counts were recorded for this clonotype. The J gene is TRBJ1-1, the V gene TRBV6-6, with a weak D call TRBD1 (5 bases). This CDR3 contains 11 residues. From germline, CDR1 is MNHNY and CDR2 SVGAGI (reference sequence). Trimming took off 8 bases at V and 11 bases at J, with 15 bases between the two ends. The CDR3 DNA follows: TGTGCCAGCCGAGTGGGGGTGGATGCTTTCTTT. Amino acids: CASRVGVDAFF.

This clonotype showed up just a few times. The chain has TRBV29-1 and TRBJ1-5; D gene unclear. CDR1 is SQVTM and CDR2 is ANQGSEA in the germline V gene. This CDR3 spans 12 amino acids. The V end was cut by 7 bases, the J end by 7 bases, with 14 bases between. The chain's CDR3 is CSARLPGQPQHF. The CDR3 DNA follows: TGCAGCGCCCGACTCCCGGGCCAGCCCCAGCATTTT.

The table lists this clonotype with a few counts. The J gene is TRBJ2-1, the V gene TRBV3-1, with a possible D match to TRBD2 (6 bases). This CDR3 spans 16 amino acids. Germline V gives CDR1 LGHDT, CDR2 YNNKEL (reference sequence). Between the trimmed V and J ends, which lost 2 bases and 6 bases, there was a span of 17 bases. This chain's CDR3 is CASSQRGAGRGNEQFF. The CDR3 DNA is TGTGCCAGCAGCCAACGCGGGGCGGGCCGAGGCAATGAGCAGTTCTTC.

The gene calls are TRBV7-9 and TRBJ2-1; a weak D match, TRBD2 (5 bases). The V end was cut by 2 bases, the J end by 6 bases, with 14 bases between. This CDR3 is 15 amino acids long. In germline, CDR1 is SEHNR, CDR2 FQNEAQ (reference sequence). CDR3 sequence: CASSLTRGEVNEQFF. The CDR3 DNA reads as TGTGCCAGCAGCTTAACTCGGGGAGAGGTCAATGAGCAGTTCTTC.

In its sample, this clonotype was seen many times. This sequence joins TRBV20-1 and TRBJ2-5, with TRBD2 matching over 12 bases. V gave up 4 bases and J gave up 2 bases; unmatched junction bases: 2. Per the germline V gene, CDR1 is DFQATT and CDR2 is SNEGSKA (reference sequence). The CDR3 is 14 residues long. CDR3 sequence reads: CSATTSGGQETQYF. Here the CDR3 DNA reads TGCAGTGCTACGACTAGCGGGGGTCAAGAGACCCAGTACTTC.

The chain has TRBV25-1 and TRBJ2-1; D is unclear. CDR3 length: 13 amino acids. V dropped 3 bases and J dropped 7 bases, with 10 bases sitting between them. The V gene's germline CDR1 is MGHDK and CDR2 SYGVNS. The CDR3 DNA is TGTGCCAGCAGTGAGTGGAACGGGAATGAGCAGTTCTTC. It yields the protein CASSEWNGNEQFF.

This clonotype was seen only a few times. The rearrangement links TRBV7-8 to TRBJ2-3; D gene ambiguous. Germline V lookup: CDR1 SGHVS, CDR2 FQNEAQ. V was trimmed by 4 bases and J by 6 bases, leaving 8 bases between them. The CDR3 has 12 amino acids. CDR3 nucleotides: TGTGCCAGCAGCTCCCAATGGGATACGCAGTATTTT. Amino acid sequence: CASSSQWDTQYF.

The genes are TRBV18 and TRBJ2-3, with D unresolved. The germline gives CDR1 KGHSH, CDR2 LQKENI. Trimming left V 1 base short and J 5 bases short, with 7 bases between. The CDR3 is made up of 13 amino acids. The CDR3 reads CASSPQSLDTQYF. In DNA, the CDR3 is TGTGCCAGCTCACCACAGAGCCTAGATACGCAGTATTTT.

This clonotype has more than one count but fewer than ten. The chain carries TRBV7-9 and TRBJ2-7; D is tentatively TRBD1 or TRBD2 (6 bases each). The V end lost 8 bases, the J end lost 3 bases, and 14 bases lay between the germline ends. The CDR3 length is 13 residues. Germline assignment: CDR1 SEHNR and CDR2 FQNEAQ (reference sequence). This CDR3 is CASQEGHLYEQYF. CDR3 DNA sequence: TGTGCCAGCCAGGAGGGACACCTCTACGAGCAGTACTTC.

This clonotype was observed a few times. The chain recombines TRBV3-1 with TRBJ2-3, with D perhaps assigned TRBD1 or TRBD2 (5 bases each). The CDR3 loop spans 14 amino acids. The V and J ends lost 4 bases and 2 bases respectively, with 10 bases between them. Germline CDR1 is LGHDT and CDR2 is YNNKEL (reference sequence). CDR3 sequence: CASSRGTITDTQYF. CDR3 in DNA: TGTGCCAGCAGCCGAGGGACCATCACAGATACGCAGTATTTT.

The chain is built from TRBV7-6 and TRBJ1-5, with D unresolved. Trimming removed 1 base at V and 10 bases at J, with 20 bases between. The CDR3 runs 16 residues. In germline, CDR1 is SGHVS, CDR2 FNYEAQ. The CDR3 nucleotides are TGTGCCAGCAGCTTAGTGGGAGGCTCTGGGTCGTTTCCCCAGCATTTT. Translated: CASSLVGGSGSFPQHF. Based on the CDR3 plus reference TRBV7-6 and TRBJ1-5, the full variable domain is GAGVSQSPRYKVTKRGQDVALRCDPISGHVSLYWYRQALGQGPEFLTYFNYEAQQDKSGLPNDRFSAERPEGSISTLTIQRTEQRDSAMYRCASSLVGGSGSFPQHFGDGTRLSIL.

This clonotype has just a few counts. The chain is built from TRBV12-3 or TRBV12-4 and TRBJ2-5; D might be TRBD1 (5 bases). The CDR3 covers 14 residues. The germline V and J ends were trimmed by 0 bases and 4 bases, with 9 bases remaining between them. CDR3 amino acids: CASSLAWGPETQYF. The CDR3 DNA sequence: TGTGCCAGCAGTTTAGCGTGGGGCCCAGAGACCCAGTACTTC.

V usage is TRBV29-1 and J usage is TRBJ1-1, with D tentatively TRBD1 (5 bases). The CDR3 consists of 12 residues. V shed 4 bases and J shed 5 bases, with 11 bases lying between them. CDR1 is SQVTM and CDR2 is ANQGSEA in the germline V gene. CDR3 region: CSVARGGTEAFF. The DNA for the CDR3 is TGCAGCGTTGCAAGGGGAGGGACTGAAGCTTTCTTT.

The chain combines TRBV2 with TRBJ1-4; TRBD1 agrees at 9 bases. V lost 4 bases to trimming and J lost 5 bases; unmatched junction nucleotides: 2. In germline, CDR1 is SNHLY, CDR2 FYNNEI. The CDR3 totals 14 residues. The CDR3 bases are TGTGCCAGCAGTGTGACAGGGGGGAATGAAAAACTGTTTTTT. Residues: CASSVTGGNEKLFF.

This clonotype occurred a few times. The chain uses TRBV27 and TRBJ2-2, with D unclear. V lost 6 bases to trimming and J lost 4 bases, with 6 bases between them. The CDR3 totals 12 residues. Germline CDR1 and CDR2: MNHEY and SMNVEV (reference sequence). Written as DNA, the CDR3 is TGTGCCAGCAGAAACCCCACCGGGGAGCTGTTTTTT. It codes for CASRNPTGELFF.

The chain has TRBV7-9 and TRBJ2-7; TRBD2 agrees at 8 bases. Germline CDR1 and CDR2: SEHNR and FQNEAQ (reference sequence). V trimming: 3 bases; J trimming: 0 bases; junction bases outside the gene matches: 4. The CDR3 runs 15 residues. This chain's CDR3 is CASSFSLAGSYEQYF. CDR3 coding DNA: TGTGCCAGCAGCTTTTCCCTAGCGGGCTCCTACGAGCAGTACTTC.

In this sample, this clonotype turned up many times. The rearrangement links TRBV5-1 to TRBJ2-5; possible D gene TRBD2, 6 bases. In germline, CDR1 is SGHRS, CDR2 YFSETQ. The CDR3 sequence is 13 residues long. Trimming cost V 4 bases and J 5 bases, with 12 bases left between them. The CDR3 coding sequence is TGCGCCAGCAGCAGGGAGGTGGTGGAGACCCAGTACTTC. Amino acid sequence: CASSREVVETQYF.

The chain joins TRBV6-1 to TRBJ2-4; 9 positions agree with TRBD2. This CDR3 is 14 amino acids long. Trimming at V came to 7 bases and at J to 9 bases, leaving 10 bases not matched to a gene. CDR1 is MNHNS and CDR2 is SASEGT in the germline V gene. In nucleotides, the CDR3 is TGTGCCAGCACCCTAGCGGGACCCGGGAGCATTCAGTACTTC. Amino acid sequence: CASTLAGPGSIQYF.

This clonotype was observed a few times. The chain joins TRBV11-2 to TRBJ2-5; TRBD2 aligns across 13 bases. This CDR3 comprises 17 residues. Trimming cost V 5 bases and J 5 bases; bases outside gene matches: 11. Germline CDR1 reads SGHAT; CDR2 reads FQNNGV. The CDR3 DNA sequence: TGTGCCAGCAGCCGTTCCTTTACTAGCGGGGGGGCGGAGACCCAGTACTTC. Its protein is CASSRSFTSGGAETQYF.